These 7 T cell receptor beta chains originate from one sample sequenced in a study of blood T cell repertoires in COVID-19 (dated by TCRdb to between 2020 and 2021). Library construction relied on the immunoSEQ multiplex PCR assay. TCRdb obtained this table from immuneACCESS and retained in-frame rearrangements with V and J assigned. These tables miss some clones; where compared with another copy, unresolved V genes account for less than half of the shortfall, and the remainder is unexplained. Recorded for this sample are roughly 140,000 clones; under 90% of them occurred a single time. 0.5% to 0.65% of the sample is in the top ten clones. Material: peripheral blood. The receptors stem from a man in his sixties with acute or convalescent COVID-19.

The chain employs TRBV7-3 and TRBJ2-3, with D unresolved. Germline CDR1 SGHTA, CDR2 FQGTGA. Between the trimmed V and J ends, which lost 5 bases and 1 base, there was a span of 7 bases. The CDR3 extends over 13 amino acids. In DNA, the CDR3 is TGTGCCAGCAGCCCCCCCGGCACAGATACGCAGTATTTT. It is translated as CASSPPGTDTQYF.

The rearrangement joins TRBV6-6 to TRBJ2-1; no clear D. Trimming left V 4 bases short and J 9 bases short, with 13 bases between. CDR3 length equals 13 residues. Per the germline V gene, CDR1 is MNHNY and CDR2 is SVGAGI (reference sequence). CDR3 DNA: TGTGCCAGCAGTTCCCCCAGTCTAGGTGAGCAGTTCTTC. The encoded protein is CASSSPSLGEQFF.

The chain combines TRBV28 with TRBJ1-2; 8 bases line up with TRBD1. The CDR3 covers 14 residues. V was clipped by 3 bases and J by 4 bases; unmatched bases: 4. The germline V gene encodes CDR1 MDHEN and CDR2 SYDVKM. Here the CDR3 reads CASSFADRAYGYTF. Written as DNA, the CDR3 is TGTGCCAGCAGTTTTGCGGACAGGGCCTATGGCTACACCTTC.

The CDR3 reads CASSSRPGGEQFF. The DNA for the CDR3 is TGTGCCAGCAGCTCCCGACCAGGGGGTGAGCAGTTCTTC. V and J are TRBV12-3 or TRBV12-4 and TRBJ2-1; 7 bases agree with TRBD1. The CDR3 contains 13 residues. The junction had 8 bases not matched to a gene; V was cut back by 6 bases and J by 9 bases.

The chain links TRBV2 to TRBJ1-3, with a possible D match to TRBD1 (6 bases). CDR1 SNHLY and CDR2 FYNNEI come from the germline V gene. This CDR3 contains 15 residues. V was pared by 6 bases and J by 1 base, with 13 bases between. This chain's CDR3 is CASSLIQGSGNTIYF. In DNA form, the CDR3 reads TGTGCCAGCAGCCTAATACAGGGTTCTGGAAACACCATATATTTT.

The chain combines TRBV27 with TRBJ2-5; D unclear. The V gene's germline CDR1 is MNHEY and CDR2 SMNVEV (reference sequence). This CDR3 contains 15 residues. V was shortened by 0 bases and J by 5 bases, with 13 bases between the two germline ends. Written as DNA, the CDR3 is TGTGCCAGCAGTTTATCGTACAGCCATGGGGAGACCCAGTACTTC. Translation gives CASSLSYSHGETQYF.

This clone was detected once. The rearrangement joins TRBV7-3 to TRBJ2-1; 7 positions match TRBD1. The V segment lost 2 bases and the J segment 5 bases; nucleotides outside the gene matches: 6. In germline, CDR1 is SGHTA, CDR2 FQGTGA. The CDR3 is 15 residues long. In DNA, the CDR3 is TGTGCCAGCAGCTTAGACAGGGTAAACCACAATGAGCAGTTCTTC. Translated, it gives CASSLDRVNHNEQFF. The whole variable domain, filled in from reference TRBV7-3 and TRBJ2-1, reads GAGVSQTPSNKVTEKGKYVELRCDPISGHTALYWYRQSLGQGPEFLIYFQGTGAADDSGLPNDRFFAVRPEGSVSTLKIQRTERGDSAVYLCASSLDRVNHNEQFFGPGTRLTVL.